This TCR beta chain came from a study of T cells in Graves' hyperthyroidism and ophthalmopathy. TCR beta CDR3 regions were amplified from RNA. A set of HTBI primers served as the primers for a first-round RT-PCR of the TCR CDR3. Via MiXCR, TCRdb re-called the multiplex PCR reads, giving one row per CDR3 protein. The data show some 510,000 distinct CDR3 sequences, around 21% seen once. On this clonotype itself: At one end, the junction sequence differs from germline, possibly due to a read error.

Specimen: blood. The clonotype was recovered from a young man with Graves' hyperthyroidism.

CDR3 DNA: TGTGCCAGCAGCCTTCTTTACACCGGGGAGCTGTGTTTT. It encodes CASSLLYTGELCF. This chain connects TRBV11-2 to TRBJ2-2; perhaps TRBD2 as D (5 bases). The CDR3 length is 13 residues. Germline CDR1 is SGHAT and CDR2 is FQNNGV.